Shown below are 26 T cell receptor beta chains from a single sample sequenced in a study of CD8 T cells in ankylosing spondylitis. Study-level findings and limits: A TCR beta motif of 7 to 9 highly homologous variants seemed to mark ankylosing spondylitis blood.

TCRdb ran MiXCR on the 5' RACE reads and lists one entry per CDR3 protein. The sample lists about 540,000 distinct CDR3 sequences; 10% to 15% were seen once. These receptors' antigens are unknown. The sequencing sample was made of blood, either unsorted or a sorted T cell fraction (not recorded which). The receptors originated from a male donor with ankylosing spondylitis.

J is TRBJ2-2 and V is TRBV6-1, with a tentative D call TRBD2 (5 bases). CDR3 length: 14 amino acids. Per the germline V gene, CDR1 is MNHNS and CDR2 is SASEGT. V was pared by 11 bases and J by 0 bases, with 13 bases between. The CDR3 nucleotides are TGTGCCTCCCGCGGGCACACGAACACCGGGGAGCTGTTTTTT. As protein: CASRGHTNTGELFF.

The table lists this clonotype with a few counts. The rearrangement links TRBV20-1 to TRBJ1-5, with a possible D match to TRBD1 (5 bases). CDR3 length equals 13 residues. Trimming shortened V by 3 bases and J by 3 bases, and 9 bases separated the two germline ends. Germline CDR1 DFQATT, CDR2 SNEGSKA (reference sequence). CDR3 bases: TGCAGTGCTAGGGGACGGATCAATCAGCCCCAGCATTTT. It translates to CSARGRINQPQHF.

V gene TRBV5-1 combines with J gene TRBJ2-4, with a possible D match to TRBD1 (7 bases). CDR3 length: 15 amino acids. The V and J ends lost 0 bases and 8 bases respectively, with 15 bases between them. Germline values: CDR1 SGHRS, CDR2 YFSETQ. DNA of the CDR3: TGCGCCAGCAGCTTGGGTGGAGGGGGCGAGGACATTCAGTACTTC. This gives the protein CASSLGGGGEDIQYF.

In its sample, this clonotype was seen a few times. V usage is TRBV7-9 and J usage is TRBJ2-3; TRBD1 might be the D (6 bases). The CDR3 extends over 15 amino acids. The V end was cut by 5 bases, the J end by 5 bases, with 17 bases between. CDR1 and CDR2 from the germline V gene are SEHNR and FQNEAQ (reference sequence). CDR3 DNA: TGTGCCAGCAGCCCCCGGCGGAGAGGGGGAGATACGCAGTATTTT. This gives the protein CASSPRRRGGDTQYF. The whole variable domain, filled in from reference TRBV7-9 and TRBJ2-3, reads DTGVSQNPRHKITKRGQNVTFRCDPISEHNRLYWYRQTLGQGPEFLTYFQNEAQLEKSRLLSDRFSAERPKGSFSTLEIQRTEQGDSAMYLCASSPRRRGGDTQYFGPGTRLTVL.

The table lists this clonotype with a few counts. The chain recombines TRBV5-1 with TRBJ1-1; 8 nucleotides match TRBD1. Germline CDR1 reads SGHRS; CDR2 reads YFSETQ. This CDR3 comprises 14 residues. Trimming cost V 5 bases and J 5 bases; bases outside gene matches: 8. DNA of the CDR3: TGCGCCAGCAGTCGTGGAACAGGGGGGACTGAAGCTTTCTTT. Translation: CASSRGTGGTEAFF.

This clonotype was seen repeatedly, ten times or more. Mismatch with germline at one junction end may stem from a read error. The rearrangement uses TRBV5-1 and TRBJ1-5; D is ambiguous. The germline CDR1 and CDR2 sequences are SGHRS and YFSETQ. The CDR3 runs 13 residues. CDR3 protein: CASSLAANQPQHF. DNA for the CDR3: TGTGCCAGCAGCCTGGCGGCTAATCAGCCCCAGCATTTT.

The chain is built from TRBV20-1 and TRBJ2-7; 7 nucleotides agree with TRBD1. V shed 5 bases and J 6 bases; nucleotides not matched to a gene: 7. This CDR3 is built from 12 residues. CDR1 and CDR2 (germline): DFQATT, SNEGSKA (reference sequence). In DNA, the CDR3 is TGCAGTGCTTCCACAGGGGATCCCGAGCAGTACGTC. It specifies CSASTGDPEQYV.

The chain uses TRBV20-1 and TRBJ2-7, with 11 positions matching TRBD1. V trimming: 4 bases; J trimming: 2 bases; junction bases outside the gene matches: 7. The germline V gene encodes CDR1 DFQATT and CDR2 SNEGSKA (reference sequence). The CDR3 length is 15 residues. CDR3 DNA sequence: TGCAGTGCTAAACCGGGACAGGGGGTGCCCTACGAGCAGTACTTC. Translation: CSAKPGQGVPYEQYF.

CDR3 residues: CASSPPAGGVETQYF. CDR3 in DNA: TGCGCCAGCAGCCCGCCCGCAGGGGGCGTAGAGACCCAGTACTTC. The chain carries TRBV5-1 and TRBJ2-5; 8 nucleotides agree with TRBD1. Germline V lookup: CDR1 SGHRS, CDR2 YFSETQ. The CDR3 consists of 15 residues. V was pared by 4 bases and J by 4 bases, with 9 bases of the junction left unmatched.

This clonotype was seen a single time. The chain employs TRBV20-1 and TRBJ2-1, with 8 bases that match TRBD2. V dropped 0 bases and J dropped 6; count of bases not matched to a gene: 7. Germline V gene data show CDR1 as DFQATT and CDR2 as SNEGSKA (reference sequence). This CDR3 has 15 amino acids. The CDR3 reads CSARDLSGSSNEQFF. As DNA, the CDR3 is TGCAGTGCTAGAGATTTAAGCGGGAGCAGCAATGAGCAGTTCTTC.

The sample holds many counts of this clonotype. This chain links TRBV12-3 or TRBV12-4 with TRBJ2-1, with no clear D. CDR3 length: 15 residues. V gave up 3 bases and J gave up 2 bases, with 11 bases separating them. The CDR3 nucleotides read TGTGCCAGCAGTTTTAAACAGAGTCCCTACAATGAGCAGTTCTTC. Its translation is CASSFKQSPYNEQFF.

The V gene is TRBV29-1, the J gene TRBJ2-3; D gene unclear. The V gene's germline CDR1 is SQVTM and CDR2 ANQGSEA. The CDR3 runs 10 residues. CDR3 region: CRGRGRKQYF. CDR3 nucleotide sequence: TGCAGGGGCAGAGGTCGGAAGCAGTATTTT.

The CDR3 region is CSVDVGSGQPQHF. Written as DNA, the CDR3 is TGCAGCGTTGATGTGGGGTCAGGGCAGCCCCAGCATTTT. The V and J genes are TRBV29-1 and TRBJ1-5, with D maybe TRBD1 (5 bases). Germline loops: CDR1 SQVTM, CDR2 ANQGSEA. The CDR3 extends over 13 amino acids. Trimming left V 3 bases short and J 7 bases short, with 13 bases between.

This clonotype came up a few times. The rearrangement links TRBV20-1 to TRBJ1-1; a possible D gene is TRBD1 (6 bases). V was pared by 1 base and J by 0 bases, with 18 bases between. The CDR3 has 17 residues. Germline V CDR1 and CDR2: DFQATT, SNEGSKA (reference sequence). The CDR3 here is CSARVGGWRGMNTEAFF. CDR3 coding DNA: TGCAGTGCTAGAGTAGGGGGATGGAGGGGGATGAACACTGAAGCTTTCTTT.

This rearrangement joins TRBV18 to TRBJ2-7; D is possibly TRBD1 (5 bases). The germline CDR1 and CDR2 sequences are KGHSH and LQKENI. V lost 4 bases to trimming and J lost 5 bases, with 15 bases between them. The CDR3 contains 14 residues. In DNA, the CDR3 is TGTGCCAGCTCACTAATGCAGGGTTCCCACGAGCAGTACTTC. Translated, it gives CASSLMQGSHEQYF.

V gene TRBV7-9 combines with J gene TRBJ2-1; possible D gene TRBD2, 6 bases. The V gene's germline CDR1 is SEHNR and CDR2 FQNEAQ (reference sequence). Trimming stripped 4 bases from V and 8 bases from J, with 15 bases between. CDR3 length equals 14 residues. The CDR3 DNA sequence: TGTGCCAGCAGCTCCTTTCGCAGGGAGGATGAGCAGTTCTTC. It translates to CASSSFRREDEQFF.

This clonotype was seen a few times. The chain uses TRBV20-1 and TRBJ2-5, with 13 bases fitting TRBD2. CDR1 is DFQATT and CDR2 is SNEGSKA in the germline V gene (reference sequence). The CDR3 has 14 amino acids. The ends lost 5 bases at V and 4 bases at J; junction bases unmatched: 4. Here the CDR3 DNA reads TGCAGTGCTCGGACTAGCGGGAGTGGAGAGACCCAGTACTTC. Its translation: CSARTSGSGETQYF.

This chain links TRBV5-6 with TRBJ2-7; D is perhaps TRBD2 (6 bases). The CDR3 contains 17 residues. CDR1 SGHDT and CDR2 YYEEEE come from the germline V gene. Trimming removed 4 bases from V and 0 bases from J, with 20 bases in between. This CDR3 is CASSPRPRGSSSYEQYV. Here the CDR3 DNA reads TGTGCCAGCAGCCCGAGGCCCCGGGGGAGTAGCTCCTACGAGCAGTACGTC.

This clonotype was counted at least ten times. The J gene is TRBJ2-7, the V gene TRBV27; D not resolved. Germline V gives CDR1 MNHEY, CDR2 SMNVEV (reference sequence). This CDR3 has 14 residues. Trimming removed 5 bases at V and 7 bases at J, with 18 bases between. The CDR3 loop is CASSPRTSRREQYF. The CDR3 bases are TGTGCCAGCAGTCCGAGGACCTCGAGGAGAGAGCAGTACTTC.

This clonotype has just a few counts. V and J are TRBV3-1 and TRBJ2-3, with TRBD2 identical over 9 bases. Germline CDR1 reads LGHDT; CDR2 reads YNNKEL (reference sequence). V was clipped by 2 bases and J by 5 bases; unmatched bases: 5. The CDR3 is made up of 15 amino acids. The CDR3, as DNA: TGTGCCAGCAGCCAAATGCGGGAGGGGATAGATACGCAGTATTTT. Its protein is CASSQMREGIDTQYF.

This clonotype has a handful of counts. J is TRBJ2-5 and V is TRBV20-1, with 7 bases identical to TRBD2. This CDR3 is built from 13 residues. CDR1 is DFQATT and CDR2 is SNEGSKA in the germline V gene (reference sequence). The V segment lost 5 bases and the J segment 4 bases; nucleotides outside the gene matches: 7. The CDR3 reads CSAAREGGETQYF. The CDR3, as DNA: TGCAGTGCTGCCAGGGAGGGAGGAGAGACCCAGTACTTC.

This clonotype was seen only a few times. This sequence joins TRBV5-1 and TRBJ1-5, with D uncertain. V gave up 0 bases and J gave up 7 bases, with 11 bases separating them. The V gene's germline CDR1 is SGHRS and CDR2 YFSETQ. The CDR3 length is 14 residues. The CDR3 nucleotides are TGCGCCAGCAGCTTGGCGGCAGGTGAACAGCCCCAGCATTTT. Translation gives CASSLAAGEQPQHF.

This chain joins TRBV20-1 and TRBJ1-5; 7 nucleotides agree with TRBD1. The CDR3 is 13 amino acids. From germline, CDR1 is DFQATT and CDR2 SNEGSKA (reference sequence). V dropped 5 bases and J dropped 6; count of bases not matched to a gene: 7. The DNA of the CDR3 is TGCAGTGCTCAACGACAGGGAACTCAGCCCCAGCATTTT. Residues: CSAQRQGTQPQHF.

This clonotype occurred a few times. The genes are TRBV9 and TRBJ2-5; TRBD2 is a possible D gene (5 bases). CDR3 size: 16 residues. The V and J ends lost 4 bases and 5 bases respectively, with 21 bases between them. Looked up from germline, CDR1 is SGDLS and CDR2 is YYNGEE. CDR3 residues: CASSPPFPGIGETQYF. In nucleotides, the CDR3 is TGTGCCAGCAGCCCCCCCTTTCCGGGGATCGGGGAGACCCAGTACTTC.

This clonotype was counted between two and nine times. The rearrangement links TRBV7-2 to TRBJ2-3, with D perhaps assigned TRBD1 or TRBD2 (5 bases each). CDR1 SGHTA and CDR2 FQGNSA come from the germline V gene. The V end was cut by 5 bases, the J end by 5 bases, with 14 bases between. CDR3 size: 14 residues. Here the CDR3 reads CASSPRDGQDTQYF. CDR3 nucleotide sequence: TGTGCCAGCAGCCCCCGGGACGGCCAAGATACGCAGTATTTT.

This clonotype was observed a few times. The chain combines TRBV25-1 with TRBJ2-5; 7 bases are shared with TRBD2. CDR3 length: 16 residues. The ends lost 0 bases at V and 2 bases at J; junction bases unmatched: 6. Germline V gene data show CDR1 as MGHDK and CDR2 as SYGVNS. CDR3 in DNA: TGTGCCAGCAGTGAATATGGGGCGGGGGATCAAGAGACCCAGTACTTC. Its translation: CASSEYGAGDQETQYF.